In its sample, the clone carrying this T cell receptor (beta chain) was seen many times. CDR3 length equals 14 residues. V lost 1 base to trimming and J lost 6 bases, with 10 bases between them. In germline, CDR1 is SGHNT, CDR2 YYREEE (reference sequence). The sample is drawn from a study of early T cells in non-severe SARS-CoV-2 infection. Each single cDNA molecule received a unique molecular identifier. TCRdb itself ran the 5' RACE reads through MiXCR, one entry per CDR3 protein. The table has roughly 45,000 distinct CDR3 sequences, about 4.2% seen once. The sequencing sample was made of whole blood. The clonotype comes from an adult who was a healthcare worker with PCR-confirmed SARS-CoV-2 infection or an uninfected control (not recorded which). This chain joins TRBV5-4 and TRBJ2-2; unclear D gene. The CDR3 reads CASSLWGIPGELFF. As DNA, the CDR3 is TGTGCCAGCAGCTTGTGGGGAATCCCCGGGGAGCTGTTTTTT.